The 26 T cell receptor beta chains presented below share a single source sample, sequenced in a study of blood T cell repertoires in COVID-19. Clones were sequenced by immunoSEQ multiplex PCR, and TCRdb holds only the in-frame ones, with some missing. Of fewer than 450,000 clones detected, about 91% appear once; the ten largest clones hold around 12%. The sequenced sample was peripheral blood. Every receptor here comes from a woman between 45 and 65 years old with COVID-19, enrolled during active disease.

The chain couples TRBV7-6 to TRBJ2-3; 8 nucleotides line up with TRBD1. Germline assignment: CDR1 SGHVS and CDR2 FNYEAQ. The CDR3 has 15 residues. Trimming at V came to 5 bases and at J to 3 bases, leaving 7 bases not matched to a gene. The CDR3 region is CASSVGQGETDTQYF. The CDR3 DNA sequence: TGTGCCAGCAGCGTAGGACAGGGAGAAACAGATACGCAGTATTTT.

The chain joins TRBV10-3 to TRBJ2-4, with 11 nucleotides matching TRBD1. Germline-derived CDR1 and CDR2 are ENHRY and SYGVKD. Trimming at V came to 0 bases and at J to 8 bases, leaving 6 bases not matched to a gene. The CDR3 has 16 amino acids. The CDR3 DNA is TGTGCCATCAGTGAGTCAAACCGGGACAGGGGGTACATTCAGTACTTC. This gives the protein CAISESNRDRGYIQYF.

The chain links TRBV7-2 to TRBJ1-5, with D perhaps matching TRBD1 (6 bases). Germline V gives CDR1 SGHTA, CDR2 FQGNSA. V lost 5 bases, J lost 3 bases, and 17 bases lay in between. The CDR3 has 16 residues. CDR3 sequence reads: CASSPVRGGVNQPQHF. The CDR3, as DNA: TGTGCCAGCAGCCCGGTGAGAGGGGGGGTCAATCAGCCCCAGCATTTT.

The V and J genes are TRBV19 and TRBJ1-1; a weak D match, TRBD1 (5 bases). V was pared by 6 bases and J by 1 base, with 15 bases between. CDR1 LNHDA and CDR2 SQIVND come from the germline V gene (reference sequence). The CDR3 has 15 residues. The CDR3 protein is CASSLSRVENTEAFF. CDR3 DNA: TGTGCCAGTAGCTTGAGCAGGGTCGAGAACACTGAAGCTTTCTTT.

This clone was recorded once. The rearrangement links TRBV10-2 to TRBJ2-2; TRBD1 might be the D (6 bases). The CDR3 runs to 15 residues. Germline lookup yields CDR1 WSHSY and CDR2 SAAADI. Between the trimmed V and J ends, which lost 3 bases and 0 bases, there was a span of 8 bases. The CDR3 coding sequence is TGCGCCAGCAGTGAAAGGGGGTCGAACACCGGGGAGCTGTTTTTT. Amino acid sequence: CASSERGSNTGELFF.

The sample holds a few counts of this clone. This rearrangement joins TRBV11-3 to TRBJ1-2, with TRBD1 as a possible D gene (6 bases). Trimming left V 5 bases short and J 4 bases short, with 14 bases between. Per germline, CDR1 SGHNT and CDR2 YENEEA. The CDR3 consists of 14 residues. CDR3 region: CASSLSGGSYGYTF. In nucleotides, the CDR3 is TGTGCCAGCAGCCTAAGCGGGGGCTCCTATGGCTACACCTTC.

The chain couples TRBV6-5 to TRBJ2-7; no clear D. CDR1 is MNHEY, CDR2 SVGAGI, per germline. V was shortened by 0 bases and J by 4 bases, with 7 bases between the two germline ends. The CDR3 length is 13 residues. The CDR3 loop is CASSYSWRYEQYF. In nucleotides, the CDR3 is TGTGCCAGCAGTTACTCGTGGAGATACGAGCAGTACTTC.

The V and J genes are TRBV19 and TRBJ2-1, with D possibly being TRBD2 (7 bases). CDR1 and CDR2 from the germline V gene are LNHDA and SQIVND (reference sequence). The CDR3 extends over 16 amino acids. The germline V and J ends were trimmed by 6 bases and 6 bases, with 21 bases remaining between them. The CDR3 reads CASRTSLKGGGNEQFF. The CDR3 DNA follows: TGTGCCAGTAGAACCAGTCTCAAGGGGGGGGGCAATGAGCAGTTCTTC.

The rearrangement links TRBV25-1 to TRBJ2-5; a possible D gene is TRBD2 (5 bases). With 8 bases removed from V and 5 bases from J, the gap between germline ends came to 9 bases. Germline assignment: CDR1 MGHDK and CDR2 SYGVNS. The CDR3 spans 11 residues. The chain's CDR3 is CASQRGETQYF. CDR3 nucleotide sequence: TGTGCCAGCCAGCGAGGGGAGACCCAGTACTTC.

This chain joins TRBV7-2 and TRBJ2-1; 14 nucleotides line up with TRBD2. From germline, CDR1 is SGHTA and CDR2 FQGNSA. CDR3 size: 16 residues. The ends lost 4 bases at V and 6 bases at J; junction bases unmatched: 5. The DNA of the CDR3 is TGTGCCAGCAGCTCGACTAGCGGGGGGGCAAGCAATGAGCAGTTCTTC. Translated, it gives CASSSTSGGASNEQFF.

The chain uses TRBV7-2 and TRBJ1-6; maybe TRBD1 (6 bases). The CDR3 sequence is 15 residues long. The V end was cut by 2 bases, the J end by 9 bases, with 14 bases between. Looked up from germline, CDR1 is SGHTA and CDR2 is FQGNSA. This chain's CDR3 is CASSLMTIRGSPLHF. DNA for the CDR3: TGTGCCAGCAGCTTAATGACAATCAGGGGTTCACCCCTCCACTTT.

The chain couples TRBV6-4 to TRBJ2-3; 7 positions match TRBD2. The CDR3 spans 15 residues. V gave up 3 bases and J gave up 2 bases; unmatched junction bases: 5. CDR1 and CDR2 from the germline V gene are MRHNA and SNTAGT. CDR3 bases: TGTGCCAGCAGTGAGGCTAGCGGCCCCACAGATACGCAGTATTTT. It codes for CASSEASGPTDTQYF.

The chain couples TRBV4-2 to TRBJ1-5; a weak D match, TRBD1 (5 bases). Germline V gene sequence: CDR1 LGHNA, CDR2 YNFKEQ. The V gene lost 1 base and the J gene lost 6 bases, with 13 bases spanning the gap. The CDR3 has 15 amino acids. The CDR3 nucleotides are TGTGCCAGCAGCCAAGTCGGAGGGGAACGTCAGCCCCAGCATTTT. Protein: CASSQVGGERQPQHF.

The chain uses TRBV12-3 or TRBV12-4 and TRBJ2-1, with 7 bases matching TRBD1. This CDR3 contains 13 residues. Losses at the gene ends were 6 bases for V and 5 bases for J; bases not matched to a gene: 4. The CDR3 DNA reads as TGTGCCAGCAGGCAGGGGGTGCACAATGAGCAGTTCTTC. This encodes CASRQGVHNEQFF.

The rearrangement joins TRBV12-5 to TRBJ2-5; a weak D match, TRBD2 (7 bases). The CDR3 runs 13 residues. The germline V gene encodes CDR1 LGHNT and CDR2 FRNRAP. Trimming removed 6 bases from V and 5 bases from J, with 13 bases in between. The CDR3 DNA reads TGTGCTAGTGGCCCGGGGGGCCGGGAGACCCAGTACTTC. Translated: CASGPGGRETQYF.

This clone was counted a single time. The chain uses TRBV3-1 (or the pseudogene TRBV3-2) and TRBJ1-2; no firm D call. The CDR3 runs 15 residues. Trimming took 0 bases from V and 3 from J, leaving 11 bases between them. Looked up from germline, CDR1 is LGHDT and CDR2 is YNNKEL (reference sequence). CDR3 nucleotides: TGTGCCAGCAGCCAAGATAACAGAAAAGACTATGGCTACACCTTC. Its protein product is CASSQDNRKDYGYTF.

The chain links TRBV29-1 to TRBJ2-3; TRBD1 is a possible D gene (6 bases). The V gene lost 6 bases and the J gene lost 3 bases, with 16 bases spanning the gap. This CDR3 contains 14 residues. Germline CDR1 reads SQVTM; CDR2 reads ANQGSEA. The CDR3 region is CSVASGVGTDTQYF. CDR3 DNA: TGCAGCGTAGCGTCAGGGGTTGGGACAGATACGCAGTATTTT.

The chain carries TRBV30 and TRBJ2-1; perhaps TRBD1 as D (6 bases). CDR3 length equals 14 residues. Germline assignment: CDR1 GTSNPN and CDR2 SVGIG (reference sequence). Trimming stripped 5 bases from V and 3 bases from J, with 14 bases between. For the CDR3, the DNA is TGTGCCTGGGGCGGACAGCCAGACTACAATGAGCAGTTCTTC. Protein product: CAWGGQPDYNEQFF. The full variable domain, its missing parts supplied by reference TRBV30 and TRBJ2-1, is SQTIHQWPATLVQPVGSPLSLECTVEGTSNPNLYWYRQAAGRGLQLLFYSVGIGQISSEVPQNLSASRPQDRQFILSSKKLLLSDSGFYLCAWGGQPDYNEQFFGPGTRLTVL.

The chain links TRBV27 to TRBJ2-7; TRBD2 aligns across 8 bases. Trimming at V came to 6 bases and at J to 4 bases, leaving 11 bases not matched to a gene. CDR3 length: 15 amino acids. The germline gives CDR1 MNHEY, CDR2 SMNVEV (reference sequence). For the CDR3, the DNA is TGTGCCAGCAGCTCAAGCGGGGGAGTGATATACGAGCAGTACTTC. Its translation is CASSSSGGVIYEQYF.

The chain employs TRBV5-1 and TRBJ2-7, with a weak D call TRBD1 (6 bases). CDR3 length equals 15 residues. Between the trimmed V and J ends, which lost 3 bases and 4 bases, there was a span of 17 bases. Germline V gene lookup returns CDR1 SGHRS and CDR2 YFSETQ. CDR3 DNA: TGCGCCAGCAGCTCTCGTCAAACAGGGTCTTACGAGCAGTACTTC. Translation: CASSSRQTGSYEQYF.

CDR3 loop: CASSPPAGNTEAFF. CDR3 nucleotides: TGTGCCAGCAGCCCCCCGGCGGGTAACACTGAAGCTTTCTTT. The V gene is TRBV5-4, the J gene TRBJ1-1; D not certain. Trimming shortened V by 4 bases and J by 2 bases, and 12 bases separated the two germline ends. Germline V gene data show CDR1 as SGHNT and CDR2 as YYREEE (reference sequence). The CDR3 consists of 14 residues.

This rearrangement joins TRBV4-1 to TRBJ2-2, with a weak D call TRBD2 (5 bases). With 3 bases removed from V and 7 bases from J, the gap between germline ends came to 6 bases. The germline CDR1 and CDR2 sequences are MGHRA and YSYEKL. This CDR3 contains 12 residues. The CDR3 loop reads CASSQGSGELFF. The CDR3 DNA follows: TGCGCCAGCAGCCAGGGGAGCGGGGAGCTGTTTTTT.

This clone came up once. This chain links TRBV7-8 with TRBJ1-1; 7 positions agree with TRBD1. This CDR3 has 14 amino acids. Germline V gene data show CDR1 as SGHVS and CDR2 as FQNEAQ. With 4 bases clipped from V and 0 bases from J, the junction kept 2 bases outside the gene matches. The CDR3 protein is CASSWDSMNTEAFF. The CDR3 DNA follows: TGTGCCAGCAGCTGGGACAGCATGAACACTGAAGCTTTCTTT.

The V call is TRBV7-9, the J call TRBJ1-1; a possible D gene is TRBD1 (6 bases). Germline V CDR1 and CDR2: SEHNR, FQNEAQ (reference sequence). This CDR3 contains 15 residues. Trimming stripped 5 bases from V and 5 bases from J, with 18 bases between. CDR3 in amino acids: CASSPRGGAGTEAFF. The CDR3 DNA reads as TGTGCCAGCAGCCCCCGGGGGGGGGCGGGGACTGAAGCTTTCTTT.

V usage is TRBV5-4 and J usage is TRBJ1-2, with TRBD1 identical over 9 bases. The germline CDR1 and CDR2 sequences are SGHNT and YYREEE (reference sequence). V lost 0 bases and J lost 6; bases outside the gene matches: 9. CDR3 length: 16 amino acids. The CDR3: CASSLARSGTGNGYTF. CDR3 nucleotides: TGTGCCAGCAGCTTGGCCCGTTCCGGGACAGGGAATGGCTACACCTTC.

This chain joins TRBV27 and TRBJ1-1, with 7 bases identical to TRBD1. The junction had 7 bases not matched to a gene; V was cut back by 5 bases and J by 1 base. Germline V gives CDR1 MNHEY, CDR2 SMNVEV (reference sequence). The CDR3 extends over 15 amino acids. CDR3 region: CASSDRVRGNTEAFF. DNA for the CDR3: TGTGCCAGCAGTGACAGGGTGCGGGGGAACACTGAAGCTTTCTTT.